This T cell receptor beta chain comes out of a study of blood T cells in healthy people across ages. Study results and caveats: It was the long-lived donors that had more naive CD4+ cells and higher diversity than aged donors.

The sample, around 9.9 milliliters of peripheral blood, was drawn from each donor. Researchers report isolating at least 6.5 million PBMCs per sample. Samples each had at least 5.5 micrograms of total RNA extracted. For the second PCR, which ran for about 6 to 11 cycles, a sample-barcoded 5' primer and a J-beta primer mix were used. TCRdb re-derived calls from the 5' RACE reads in MiXCR, one entry per CDR3 protein. The sample includes 1.4 million or so distinct CDR3 sequences, 40% to 45% of them seen just once. In its sample, this clonotype was seen a few times. What it binds is unknown. Sequencing used blood. This receptor was identified in a woman between 18 and 30 years old in good health.

The CDR3 bases are TGTGCCAGCAGCCCAGGACAAACCACCCCAGCTTTCTTT. Its translation is CASSPGQTTPAFF. This sequence joins TRBV12-3 or TRBV12-4 and TRBJ1-1; a possible D gene is TRBD1 (5 bases). The V end was cut by 6 bases, the J end by 10 bases, with 18 bases between. The CDR3 extends over 13 amino acids.